Described below is a single T cell receptor (beta chain) sequence and its context. Its antigen is unknown. There are no base qualities to consult, and no much larger clone falls within one base. The sequencing machine was an Illumina HiSeq 2500. Quantitative 5'-RACE with molecular barcodes was the method used to prepare the TCR beta libraries. Turning to the authors' computational methods: Disease-linked TCR variants were identified with a new computational method built on a probabilistic model of VDJ rearrangement. TCRdb ran its own pipeline on the public reads, namely fastp trimming at Q25 and MiXCR clone calling, and kept in-frame beta chains. Entries that share a CDR3 protein sequence are merged under the most common genes and DNA. The V and J calls were not made by the authors but by TCRdb's processing. Within this sample are about 800,000 distinct CDR3 sequences, with 10% to 15% of them counted one time only. Approximately 0.51% of the sample is taken by the ten largest.

This entry comes from a study of CD8 T cells in ankylosing spondylitis (dated by TCRdb to about 2017). Regarding the study in general: The study set out to find disease-linked TCR variants by profiling T cell receptor beta repertoires in ankylosing spondylitis patients and healthy donors. Peripheral blood was sampled, and synovial fluid was additionally collected from ankylosing spondylitis patients. The full study cohort comprised 25 ankylosing spondylitis patients and 85 to 120 healthy donors. Overall study outcomes, separate from this receptor: In peripheral blood, the disease-linked clones were found at relatively low frequencies and had a CD8+ phenotype. A TCR beta motif made up of several highly homologous amino acid variants appeared to be characteristic of blood from ankylosing spondylitis patients. Some motif variants were previously reported in synovial fluid and blood of reactive arthritis patients, suggesting common disease-initiation mechanisms. Significant enrichment of the disease-linked clones was reported in matched synovial fluid samples from ankylosing spondylitis patients.

CDR1 KGHDR and CDR2 SFDVKD were looked up in the germline V gene. V gives up 12 bases and J gives up 0 bases, and the segment between their germline ends measures 17 bases. The CDR3 has 15 amino acids, counting the end cysteine and phenylalanine. The CDR3 DNA has 45 bases and is translated from base 1. Sequenced: blood, either unsorted or a sorted T cell fraction (not recorded which). The receptor was derived from a male donor with ankylosing spondylitis. The chain couples TRBV24-1 to TRBJ2-1, with no reliable assignment of the D segment. The sequenced DNA: TGTGCCGCGTCGTCCGGCGGCAGCTCCTACAATGAGCAGTTCTTC. Its protein reads: CAASSGGSSYNEQFF.